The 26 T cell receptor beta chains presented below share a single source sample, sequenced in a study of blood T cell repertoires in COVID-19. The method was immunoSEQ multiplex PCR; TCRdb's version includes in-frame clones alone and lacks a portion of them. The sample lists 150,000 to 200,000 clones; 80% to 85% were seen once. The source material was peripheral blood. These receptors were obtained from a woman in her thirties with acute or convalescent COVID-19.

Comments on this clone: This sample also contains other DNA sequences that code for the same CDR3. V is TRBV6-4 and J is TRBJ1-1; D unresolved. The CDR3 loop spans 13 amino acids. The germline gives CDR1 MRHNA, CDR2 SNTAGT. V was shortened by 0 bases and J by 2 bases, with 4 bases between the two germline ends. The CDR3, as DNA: TGTGCCAGCAGTGACTCGGCTAACACTGAAGCTTTCTTT. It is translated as CASSDSANTEAFF.

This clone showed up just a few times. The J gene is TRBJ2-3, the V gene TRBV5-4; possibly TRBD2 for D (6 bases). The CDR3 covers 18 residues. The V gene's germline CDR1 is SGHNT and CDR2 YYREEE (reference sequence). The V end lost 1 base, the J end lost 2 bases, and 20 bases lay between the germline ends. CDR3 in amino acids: CASSLPGAVGRLTDTQYF. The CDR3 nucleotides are TGTGCCAGCAGCTTGCCTGGTGCGGTGGGGAGGCTCACAGATACGCAGTATTTT.

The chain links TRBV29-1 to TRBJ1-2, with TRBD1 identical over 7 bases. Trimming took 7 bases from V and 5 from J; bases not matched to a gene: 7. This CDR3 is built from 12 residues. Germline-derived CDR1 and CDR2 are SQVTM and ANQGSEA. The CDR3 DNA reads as TGCAGCGCTCTAGGGGGCGGATATGGCTACACCTTC. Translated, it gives CSALGGGYGYTF.

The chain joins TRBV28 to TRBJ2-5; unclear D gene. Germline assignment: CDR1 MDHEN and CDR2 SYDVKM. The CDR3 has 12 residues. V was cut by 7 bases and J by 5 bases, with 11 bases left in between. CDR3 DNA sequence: TGTGCCAGCAATTCCCTATGGGAGACCCAGTACTTC. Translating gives CASNSLWETQYF.

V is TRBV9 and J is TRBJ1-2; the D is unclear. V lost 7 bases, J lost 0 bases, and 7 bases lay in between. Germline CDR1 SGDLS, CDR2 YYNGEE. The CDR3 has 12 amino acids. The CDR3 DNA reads TGTGCCAGCGAGGGTTCTAACTATGGCTACACCTTC. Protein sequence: CASEGSNYGYTF.

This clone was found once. The CDR3 DNA follows: TGTGCCAGTAGTATTCGGGGTAAGGTAGCTGAAGCTTTCTTT. Encoded protein: CASSIRGKVAEAFF. The chain combines TRBV19 with TRBJ1-1, with D unresolved. This CDR3 is built from 14 residues. The germline V gene has CDR1 LNHDA and CDR2 SQIVND (reference sequence). Trimming pared 3 bases from V and 6 bases from J, leaving 14 bases between.

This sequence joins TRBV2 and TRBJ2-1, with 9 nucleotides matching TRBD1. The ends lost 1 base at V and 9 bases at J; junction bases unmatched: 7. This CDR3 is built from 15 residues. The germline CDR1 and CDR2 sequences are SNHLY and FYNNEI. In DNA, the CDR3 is TGTGCCAGCAGTGAAGTTTTCGGGACAGGGTCTGAGCAGTTCTTC. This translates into CASSEVFGTGSEQFF.

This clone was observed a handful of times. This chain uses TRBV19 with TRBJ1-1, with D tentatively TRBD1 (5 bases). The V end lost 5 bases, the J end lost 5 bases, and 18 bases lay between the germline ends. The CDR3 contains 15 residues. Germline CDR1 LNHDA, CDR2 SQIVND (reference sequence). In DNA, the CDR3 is TGTGCCAGTAGTCTCACGCTCGGGGGAAGAACTGAAGCTTTCTTT. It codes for CASSLTLGGRTEAFF.

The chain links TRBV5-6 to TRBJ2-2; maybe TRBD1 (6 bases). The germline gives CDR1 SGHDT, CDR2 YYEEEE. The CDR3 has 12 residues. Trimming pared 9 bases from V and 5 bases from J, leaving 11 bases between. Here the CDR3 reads CATSTGTGELFF. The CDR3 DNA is TGTGCCACATCCACAGGGACCGGGGAGCTGTTTTTT.

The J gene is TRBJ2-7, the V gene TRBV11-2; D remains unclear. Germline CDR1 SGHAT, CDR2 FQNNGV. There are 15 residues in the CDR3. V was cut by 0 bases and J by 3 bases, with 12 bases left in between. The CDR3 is CASSLDPGTDYEQYF. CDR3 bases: TGTGCCAGCAGCTTAGATCCCGGAACAGACTACGAGCAGTACTTC.

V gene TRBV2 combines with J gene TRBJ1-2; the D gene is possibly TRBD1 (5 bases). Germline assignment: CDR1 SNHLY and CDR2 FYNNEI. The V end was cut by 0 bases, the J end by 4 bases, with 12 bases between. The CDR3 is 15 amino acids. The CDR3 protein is CASSEALQGIYGYTF. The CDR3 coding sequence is TGTGCCAGCAGTGAAGCGCTTCAGGGCATCTATGGCTACACCTTC.

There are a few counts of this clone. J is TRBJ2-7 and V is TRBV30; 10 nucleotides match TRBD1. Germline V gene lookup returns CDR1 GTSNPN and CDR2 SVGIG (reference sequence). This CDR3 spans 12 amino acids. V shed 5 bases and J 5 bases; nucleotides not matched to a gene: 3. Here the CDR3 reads CAWGDRGHEQYF. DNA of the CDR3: TGTGCCTGGGGGGACAGGGGACACGAGCAGTACTTC.

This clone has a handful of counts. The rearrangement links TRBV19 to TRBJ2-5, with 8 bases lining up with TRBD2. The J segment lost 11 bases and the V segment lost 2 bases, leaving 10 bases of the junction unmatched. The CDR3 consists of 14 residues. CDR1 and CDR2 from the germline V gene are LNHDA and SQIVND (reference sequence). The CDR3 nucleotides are TGTGCCAGTAGTATAATGGTGACTAGCGATCTTCAGTACTTC. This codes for CASSIMVTSDLQYF.

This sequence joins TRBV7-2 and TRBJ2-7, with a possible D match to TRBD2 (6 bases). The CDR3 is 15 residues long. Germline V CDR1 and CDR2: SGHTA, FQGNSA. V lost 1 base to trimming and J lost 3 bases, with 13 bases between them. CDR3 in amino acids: CASSLGASVVYEQYF. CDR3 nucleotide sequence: TGTGCCAGCAGCTTAGGAGCTAGCGTGGTCTACGAGCAGTACTTC.

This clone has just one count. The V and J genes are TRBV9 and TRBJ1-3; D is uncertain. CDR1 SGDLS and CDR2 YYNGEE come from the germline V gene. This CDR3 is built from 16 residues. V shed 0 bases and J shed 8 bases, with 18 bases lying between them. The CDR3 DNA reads TGTGCCAGCAGCGTAGCCAGGAGGACGGTGCCTTACACCATATATTTT. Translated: CASSVARRTVPYTIYF. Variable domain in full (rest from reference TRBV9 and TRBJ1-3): DSGVTQTPKHLITATGQRVTLRCSPRSGDLSVYWYQQSLDQGLQFLIQYYNGEERAKGNILERFSAQQFPDLHSELNLSSLELGDSALYFCASSVARRTVPYTIYFGEGSWLTVV.

In DNA form, the CDR3 reads TGTGCCAGCAGCTTAGCCCTAGCGGGTACCCGGGGCGAGCAGTACTTC. Translating it yields CASSLALAGTRGEQYF. This chain connects TRBV7-2 to TRBJ2-7; 8 bases match TRBD2. Germline V gene sequence: CDR1 SGHTA, CDR2 FQGNSA. The CDR3 consists of 16 residues. V lost 0 bases, J lost 6 bases, and 10 bases stayed unmatched.

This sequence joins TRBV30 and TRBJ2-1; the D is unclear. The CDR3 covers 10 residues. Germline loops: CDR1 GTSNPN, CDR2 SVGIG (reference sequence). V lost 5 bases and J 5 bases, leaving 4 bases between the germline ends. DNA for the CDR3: TGTGCCTGGGCGGACAATGAGCAGTTCTTC. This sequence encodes CAWADNEQFF.

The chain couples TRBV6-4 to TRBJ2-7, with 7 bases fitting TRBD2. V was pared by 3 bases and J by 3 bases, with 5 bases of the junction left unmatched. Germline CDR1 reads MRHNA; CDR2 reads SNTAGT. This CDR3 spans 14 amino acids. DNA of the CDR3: TGTGCCAGCAGTGAAACTAGCGACAGCTACGAGCAGTACTTC. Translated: CASSETSDSYEQYF.

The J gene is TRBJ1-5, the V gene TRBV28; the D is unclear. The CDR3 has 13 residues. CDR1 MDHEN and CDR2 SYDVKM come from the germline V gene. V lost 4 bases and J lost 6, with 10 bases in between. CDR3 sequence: CASSWERGQPQHF. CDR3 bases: TGTGCCAGCAGTTGGGAACGGGGTCAGCCCCAGCATTTT. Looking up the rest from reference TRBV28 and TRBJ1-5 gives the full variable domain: DVKVTQSSRYLVKRTGEKVFLECVQDMDHENMFWYRQDPGLGLRLIYFSYDVKMKEKGDIPEGYSVSREKKERFSLILESASTNQTSMYLCASSWERGQPQHFGDGTRLSIL.

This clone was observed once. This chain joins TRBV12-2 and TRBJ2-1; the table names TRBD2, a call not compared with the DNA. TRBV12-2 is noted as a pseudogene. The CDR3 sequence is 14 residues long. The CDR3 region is CASRPLAVWGEQFF. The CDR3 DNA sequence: TGTGCAAGTCGCCCTCTAGCGGTTTGGGGGGAGCAGTTCTTC.

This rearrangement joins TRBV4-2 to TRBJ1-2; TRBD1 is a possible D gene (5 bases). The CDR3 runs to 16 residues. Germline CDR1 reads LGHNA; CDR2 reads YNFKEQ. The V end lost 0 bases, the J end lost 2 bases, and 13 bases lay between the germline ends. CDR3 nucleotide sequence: TGTGCCAGCAGCCAAGATGCCGGGGGAAGGAACTATGGCTACACCTTC. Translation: CASSQDAGGRNYGYTF.

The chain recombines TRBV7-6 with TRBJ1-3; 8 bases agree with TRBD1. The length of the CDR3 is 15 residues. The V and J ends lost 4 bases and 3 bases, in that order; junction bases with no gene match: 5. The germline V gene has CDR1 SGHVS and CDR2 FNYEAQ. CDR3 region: CASSSRTGSGNTIYF. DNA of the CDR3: TGTGCCAGCAGCTCGAGGACAGGGAGTGGAAACACCATATATTTT.

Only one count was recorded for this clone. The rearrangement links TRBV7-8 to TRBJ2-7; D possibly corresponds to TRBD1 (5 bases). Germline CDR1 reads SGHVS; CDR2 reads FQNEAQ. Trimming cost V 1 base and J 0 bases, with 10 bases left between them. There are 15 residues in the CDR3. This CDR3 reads CASSLGRGRSYEQYF. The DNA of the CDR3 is TGTGCCAGCAGCTTAGGAAGGGGCCGCTCCTACGAGCAGTACTTC.

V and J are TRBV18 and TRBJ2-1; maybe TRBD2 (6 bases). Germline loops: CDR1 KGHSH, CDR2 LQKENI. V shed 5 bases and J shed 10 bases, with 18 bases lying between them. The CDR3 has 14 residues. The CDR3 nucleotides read TGTGCCAGCTCAATAGATGTGTCGGGAGCCGAGCAGTTCTTC. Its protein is CASSIDVSGAEQFF.

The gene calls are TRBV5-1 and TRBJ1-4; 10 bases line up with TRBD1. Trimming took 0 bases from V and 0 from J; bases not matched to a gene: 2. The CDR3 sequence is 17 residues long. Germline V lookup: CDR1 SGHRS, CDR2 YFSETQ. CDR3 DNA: TGCGCCAGCAGCTTGGGGACAGGGGGAGCAACTAATGAAAAACTGTTTTTT. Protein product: CASSLGTGGATNEKLFF.

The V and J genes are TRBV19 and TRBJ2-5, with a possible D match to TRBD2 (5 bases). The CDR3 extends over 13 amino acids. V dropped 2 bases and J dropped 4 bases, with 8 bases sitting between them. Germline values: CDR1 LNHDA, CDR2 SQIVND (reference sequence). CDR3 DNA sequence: TGTGCCAGTAGTATATTCGAGGGAGAGACCCAGTACTTC. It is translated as CASSIFEGETQYF.